The T cell receptor (beta chain) described here comes from a study of beta chain features in type 1 diabetes (dated by TCRdb to about 2018). A note on the overall study: No differences in mean age, gender distribution, total cell number or subset yield were found between patients and healthy donors. Across all samples, 107,917,701 sorted cells were examined, and cell number per subset correlated strongly with RNA yield. Naive and central memory subsets were obtained from all 30 or so donors, but regulatory and stem cell-like memory subsets were isolated from only 8 patients and roughly eight healthy donors. The study compared the TCRB repertoires of sorted circulating CD4+ T cell subsets in recently diagnosed type 1 diabetes patients with those in matched healthy donors. The investigation overall reported the following: Fewer insertions and more nucleotide deletions at VDJ recombination sites were observed in patients with type 1 diabetes, implying thymic rearrangement abnormalities. PCR may preferentially amplify shorter templates, but because patient and control samples were amplified and corrected together, any resulting skew would affect both groups equally. In all four CD4+ subsets, TCRB CDR3 length was moderately but significantly shorter in type 1 diabetes patients. Only small numbers of individuals were included in the HLA sub-analyses, which left unresolved whether HLA type had any influence on TCRB rearrangement. Because cDNA was sequenced instead of genomic DNA, activated cells with high expression could be over-represented, although the groups did not differ in activation or CD3 levels. Naive, central memory and regulatory TCRB repertoires appeared to be more alike among patients than among healthy donors.

Comments on this clone: Its antigen is unknown. No clone much larger than this one lies a single base away; base qualities are absent.

The entire amount of isolated RNA was reverse transcribed using the High Capacity cDNA Reverse Transcription Kit, so the sequenced TCRB transcripts were expressed ones. Deep immunoSEQ sequencing was applied to naive, central memory and regulatory T cell samples, giving an average of about 3.6 million total reads per sample. After sorted cells were lysed in RLT buffer, RNA was extracted with DNase-treated RNeasy Micro or Mini kits, with the choice depending on cell number. To prevent cross-contamination, every cell subset was processed on its own, while patient and healthy donor samples were processed together. Using the immunoSEQ multiplex PCR, TCRB sequences were amplified from cDNA into 87-bp fragments spanning the CDR3 region. Sequencing of the amplicons was done on the Illumina HiSeq platform. Concerning the study's data processing: PCR bias was corrected computationally using synthetic template baselines, and reads within Hamming distance 2 were collapsed, with unmergeable singletons discarded. Reads were aligned against IMGT to assign V, D and J genes, CDR3 length and insertions or deletions at six rearrangement sites. Within each subset, clonotype counts were normalized to the number of sorted cells before true diversity and Gini coefficients were calculated with the tcR R package. The overlap coefficient, calculated on TCRB nucleotide sequences, was used to quantify repertoire sharing. Out-of-frame TCRB sequences from naive cells were analyzed as a proxy for the pre-selection repertoire. In its TCRdb copy, this immuneACCESS table keeps in-frame sequences only and misses some clones. Where compared with another copy, unresolved V genes explain less than half of these, and the others have no known cause. D and trimming were read from the DNA, whereas the V and J calls and clone size are those reported in that table. The sample table shows hundreds of thousands of clones, and over 12% are seen once. The top ten hold approximately 0.043% of the sample.

Deletion took 3 bases off V and 4 bases off J, with a span of 15 bases between the germline ends. In the germline V gene (reference sequence), CDR1 corresponds to LNHNV and CDR2 to YYDKDF. The CDR3 holds 16 amino acids from the cysteine to the phenylalanine. The retained sequence is limited to the CDR3, 48 bases, with the frame set at the first base. A single peripheral blood draw of about 120 mL on average was collected from each donor into heparinised tubes. Using a panel that included CD45RO, CCR7, CD25, CD127, CD95 and CD27, naive, central memory, regulatory and stem cell-like memory CD4+ T cells were sorted on a BD FACSAria II. Every sorted population had a purity above 95%. PBMCs were separated immediately by Lymphoprep density gradient centrifugation and were stained directly, without being cultured. So that batch effects would be minimized, each experiment stained and sorted samples in pairs, pairing one healthy donor with one patient.

The rearrangement joined TRBV15 to TRBJ1-4, with a weak D call of TRBD1 (5 bases match). This clonotype originated in a man younger than 35 with type 1 diabetes. Sequenced material: naive CD4+ T cells from blood. The sample's cell subset or site label, in plain terms: true naive CD4+ T cells. The DNA sequence is given as TGTGCCACCAGCAGTCATACGGGACGGATTAATGAAAAACTGTTTTTT. Translated, this gives CATSSHTGRINEKLFF.